A selection of T cell receptor beta chains follows, all from one sample in a study of OX40 agonist ivuxolimab in advanced cancers. Clones were read by immunoSEQ multiplex PCR, and TCRdb kept only the in-frame ones, dropping some. This sample has nearly 80,000 clones, with roughly 88% found just once. The sample was CD4+ or CD8+ T cells sorted from blood, taken in a trial of the OX40 agonist ivuxolimab. All receptors come from an adult with an advanced solid tumor such as melanoma, head and neck, liver or kidney cancer. Both conserved end residues are part of each CDR3. Fields, in order: D gene, clone size, V gene, J gene, CDR3 length, CDR3 protein, CDR3 DNA. The D gene is left open where the match is weak. Size values are once, few and many counts, or a class for expanded clones, and some rows have none.

TRBD2	NA	TRBV5-4	TRBJ2-2	16	CASSLGVAGDAGELFF	TGTGCCAGCAGCTTGGGAGTAGCGGGAGATGCCGGGGAGCTGTTTTTT
NA	NA	TRBV28	TRBJ2-7	12	CASSLFPYEQYF	TGTGCCAGCAGTTTATTCCCATACGAGCAGTACTTC
NA	NA	TRBV2	TRBJ1-2	14	CASSEVWTGERYTF	TGTGCCAGCAGTGAAGTTTGGACCGGGGAGAGGTACACCTTC
TRBD1	once	TRBV2	TRBJ1-1	15	CASKGRQGLNTEAFF	TGTGCCAGCAAGGGTAGACAGGGGTTGAACACTGAAGCTTTCTTT
TRBD1	NA	TRBV5-1	TRBJ1-1	13	CASSLGQGGEAFF	TGCGCCAGCAGCCTTGGACAGGGCGGCGAAGCTTTCTTT
NA	NA	TRBV5-5	TRBJ2-4	15	CASRTERGAKNIQYF	TGTGCCAGCCGGACCGAGAGGGGGGCCAAAAACATTCAGTACTTC
NA	once	TRBV19	TRBJ1-4	17	CASQSGFRSSPNEKLFF	TGTGCCAGTCAAAGTGGGTTTCGAAGCAGTCCTAATGAAAAACTGTTTTTT
NA	NA	TRBV7-6	TRBJ2-7	14	CASSLPGGFAEQYF	TGTGCCAGCAGTCTACCCGGCGGCTTCGCCGAGCAGTACTTC
NA	few	TRBV5-1	TRBJ1-1	13	CASRARVITEAFF	TGCGCCAGCAGAGCTAGGGTCATCACTGAAGCTTTCTTT
NA	NA	TRBV11-1	TRBJ2-7	13	CASRQRGLTMQYF	TGTGCCAGCAGACAGAGGGGACTCACGATGCAGTACTTC
TRBD2	NA	TRBV7-8	TRBJ2-7	15	CASSSRLAAGGEQYF	TGTGCCAGCAGCTCCCGACTAGCGGCAGGGGGCGAGCAGTACTTC
NA	NA	TRBV28	TRBJ1-2	13	CASSTLYPGGYTF	TGTGCCAGCAGTACCCTCTACCCCGGGGGCTACACCTTC
NA	NA	TRBV19	TRBJ2-6	17	CASSKSVGSSGANVLTF	TGTGCCAGTAGTAAATCGGTCGGCAGCTCTGGGGCCAACGTCCTGACTTTC
NA	NA	TRBV5-5	TRBJ2-7	14	CASSLGQVGYEQYF	TGTGCCAGCAGCTTGGGGCAGGTTGGCTACGAGCAGTACTTC
TRBD1	NA	TRBV4-2	TRBJ1-2	15	CASSQGTGLFYGYTF	TGTGCCAGCAGCCAAGGGACAGGGTTGTTCTATGGCTACACCTTC
NA	NA	TRBV5-4	TRBJ1-4	17	CASSLEGFGDREEKLFF	TGTGCCAGCAGCTTGGAGGGGTTCGGCGACAGAGAAGAAAAACTGTTTTTT
NA	NA	TRBV6-5	TRBJ2-3	15	CASRKRPGGTDTQYF	TGTGCCAGCAGAAAACGGCCAGGGGGCACAGATACGCAGTATTTT
NA	NA	TRBV27	TRBJ1-1	14	CASSLSAENTEAFF	TGTGCCAGCAGTTTATCGGCCGAGAACACTGAAGCTTTCTTT
TRBD2	NA	TRBV5-4	TRBJ2-7	15	CASSSLTSGRNEQYF	TGTGCCAGCAGCTCCTTGACTAGCGGGAGGAACGAGCAGTACTTC
NA	NA	TRBV4-2	TRBJ1-4	14	CASRRPGDRGKLFF	TGTGCCAGCAGACGACCGGGGGATCGGGGAAAACTGTTTTTT
NA	NA	TRBV21-1	TRBJ2-7	20	CASSKVTGANTAWSSYEQYF	TGTGCCAGCAGCAAAGTCACAGGGGCGAATACAGCCTGGAGCTCCTACGAGCAGTACTTC
NA	NA	TRBV2	TRBJ2-1	14	CASRRDPNGNEQFF	TGTGCCAGCAGGAGGGACCCAAATGGGAATGAGCAGTTCTTC
NA	NA	TRBV4-2	TRBJ2-7	13	CASSQEWGYEQYF	TGTGCCAGCAGCCAAGAGTGGGGATACGAGCAGTACTTC
TRBD1	NA	TRBV30	TRBJ1-1	14	CAWEGRGGNTEAFF	TGTGCCTGGGAAGGACGAGGGGGCAACACTGAAGCTTTCTTT
NA	NA	TRBV6-5	TRBJ1-1	15	CASRYKDYMNTEAFF	TGTGCCAGCCGTTATAAAGATTACATGAACACTGAAGCTTTCTTT
TRBD1	few	TRBV11-3	TRBJ2-2	14	CASSGTGGTGELFF	TGTGCCAGCAGCGGGACAGGGGGGACCGGGGAGCTGTTTTTT
NA	NA	TRBV16	TRBJ1-6	16	CASSQWVTVDNSPLHF	TGTGCCAGCAGCCAATGGGTCACCGTGGATAATTCACCCCTCCACTTT
TRBD1	NA	TRBV10-3	TRBJ1-4	16	CATSDRALEANEKLFF	TGTGCCACCTCGGACAGGGCCCTCGAGGCTAATGAAAAACTGTTTTTT
NA	NA	TRBV5-1	TRBJ2-7	14	CASSLAGGSDEQYF	TGCGCCAGCAGCTTGGCCGGGGGCTCGGACGAGCAGTACTTC
NA	NA	TRBV10-1	TRBJ1-2	17	CASSDPIWERGEYGYTF	TGCGCCAGCAGTGACCCGATATGGGAGAGGGGGGAATATGGCTACACCTTC
NA	NA	TRBV5-4	TRBJ2-2	14	CASRAQTTGGELFF	TGTGCCAGCAGGGCTCAGACGACAGGCGGGGAGCTGTTTTTT
NA	NA	TRBV7-9	TRBJ2-7	13	CASSTRGSYEQYF	TGTGCCAGCAGTACCAGGGGAAGCTACGAGCAGTACTTC
TRBD2	NA	TRBV28	TRBJ2-1	15	CASSSSSGTTNEQFF	TGTGCCAGCAGTTCTAGTTCAGGGACTACGAATGAGCAGTTCTTC
NA	NA	TRBV19	TRBJ2-5	12	CASRGLGETQYF	TGTGCCAGTAGGGGATTAGGAGAGACCCAGTACTTC
NA	few	TRBV9	TRBJ2-7	13	CASSEGGSYEQYF	TGTGCCAGCAGCGAAGGGGGGTCCTACGAGCAGTACTTC
NA	few	TRBV4-1	TRBJ1-1	14	CASSHPGYKAEAFF	TGCGCCAGCAGCCACCCTGGCTACAAGGCTGAAGCTTTCTTT
NA	once	TRBV23-1	TRBJ1-5	10	CVRGDQPQHF	TGCGTTAGGGGCGATCAGCCCCAGCATTTT
TRBD1	few	TRBV28	TRBJ1-4	18	CASSSKSLRQGANEKLFF	TGTGCCAGCAGTTCCAAATCCCTCCGACAGGGTGCGAATGAAAAACTGTTTTTT
TRBD2	NA	TRBV19	TRBJ2-7	14	CASSIYTGGGEQYF	TGTGCCAGTAGTATTTACACGGGAGGCGGAGAGCAGTACTTC
NA	NA	TRBV25-1	TRBJ1-4	15	CASSDGGLANEKLFF	TGTGCCAGCAGTGATGGGGGGCTGGCTAATGAAAAACTGTTTTTT
TRBD1	NA	TRBV5-8	TRBJ1-1	15	CASSSGGFVHTEAFF	TGTGCCAGCAGCTCAGGGGGATTTGTTCACACTGAAGCTTTCTTT
NA	NA	TRBV11-2	TRBJ2-7	11	CASSNRDEQYF	TGTGCCAGCAGCAACAGGGACGAGCAGTACTTC
NA	NA	TRBV7-2	TRBJ1-3	12	CASSLDMSTIYF	TGTGCCAGCAGCTTAGATATGAGCACCATATATTTT
TRBD2	NA	TRBV11-2	TRBJ2-7	13	CASSNRLAGEQYF	TGTGCCAGCAGCAACCGACTAGCGGGAGAACAGTACTTC
NA	NA	TRBV28	TRBJ2-3	12	CASSSNTDTQYF	TGTGCCAGCAGTTCGAACACAGATACGCAGTATTTT
NA	NA	TRBV6-1	TRBJ1-4	14	CASSASWIREKLFF	TGTGCCAGCAGTGCGAGTTGGATCCGGGAAAAACTGTTTTTT
TRBD2	NA	TRBV7-2	TRBJ2-7	15	CASNRLAGDGYEQYF	TGTGCCAGCAACCGACTAGCGGGGGACGGGTACGAGCAGTACTTC
TRBD2	NA	TRBV6-1	TRBJ2-3	14	CASGREGWTDTQYF	TGTGCCAGCGGACGGGAGGGCTGGACAGATACGCAGTATTTT
NA	NA	TRBV21-1	TRBJ2-2	15	CASSKDRKNTGELFF	TGTGCCAGCAGCAAAGACAGGAAAAACACCGGGGAGCTGTTTTTT